Each of the 5 T cell receptor beta chains below was sequenced from the same sample in a study of response to subunit inactivated influenza vaccine. TCRdb independently ran MiXCR on the RT-PCR reads; one entry per CDR3 protein. Among roughly 620,000 distinct CDR3 sequences, 10% to 12% were seen once, and the ten largest hold 11%. These data were also reused for a study on T cells expressing NK-cell markers. That work adds: Synthesis of TCR beta cDNA relied on 5'RACE template switching carrying UMIs.

This specimen consisted of PBMCs from blood, obtained on the day of vaccination. The receptors shown here come from a man aged 50 to 59 who received an inactivated influenza vaccine.

In its sample, this clonotype was seen many times. The chain carries TRBV12-3 or TRBV12-4 and TRBJ2-1; D not certain. The CDR3 consists of 20 residues. The ends were cut back, 2 bases at V and 8 bases at J, with 31 bases in the middle. CDR3 amino acids: CASSLIAPPKGSTGSDEQFF. CDR3 sequence (DNA): TGTGCCAGCAGTTTAATAGCCCCCCCAAAGGGATCCACCGGCAGCGATGAGCAGTTCTTC.

The chain has TRBV4-3 and TRBJ1-3, with D possibly being TRBD1 (6 bases). Germline CDR1 reads LGHNA; CDR2 reads YSLEER. The CDR3 loop spans 16 amino acids. V lost 1 base and J lost 3, with 13 bases in between. The CDR3: CASSQGNGQLGNTIYF. DNA of the CDR3: TGCGCCAGCAGCCAAGGGAATGGACAGCTTGGAAACACCATATATTTT.

The table lists this clonotype with a few counts. The rearrangement uses TRBV18 and TRBJ2-5; D might be TRBD1 or TRBD2, each matching 5 bases. This CDR3 has 15 residues. Germline values: CDR1 KGHSH, CDR2 LQKENI. V lost 0 bases and J lost 5, with 13 bases in between. In nucleotides, the CDR3 is TGTGCCAGCTCACCACCGGGGCAGCGAGGGGAGACCCAGTACTTC. It encodes CASSPPGQRGETQYF.

This clonotype has a handful of counts. The V and J genes are TRBV14 and TRBJ1-1; D unclear. This CDR3 is 14 amino acids long. Germline V CDR1 and CDR2: SGHDN, FVKESK. Trimming left V 0 bases short and J 1 base short, with 6 bases between. CDR3 sequence: CASSQELPNTEAFF. CDR3 nucleotide sequence: TGTGCCAGCAGCCAAGAACTGCCGAACACTGAAGCTTTCTTT. The variable domain in full, completed from reference TRBV14 and TRBJ1-1, reads EAGVTQFPSHSVIEKGQTVTLRCDPISGHDNLYWYRRVMGKEIKFLLHFVKESKQDESGMPNNRFLAERTGGTYSTLKVQPAELEDSGVYFCASSQELPNTEAFFGQGTRLTVV.

This clonotype was observed a few times. The V and J genes are TRBV20-1 and TRBJ2-7; D tentatively fits TRBD1 or TRBD2 (5 bases each). Germline V gene sequence: CDR1 DFQATT, CDR2 SNEGSKA (reference sequence). The CDR3 is 15 amino acids. Trimming cost V 1 base and J 0 bases, with 13 bases left between them. The CDR3 DNA follows: TGCAGTGCTAGAGTCCCGGGACGGGACTCCTACGAGCAGTACTTC. It is translated as CSARVPGRDSYEQYF.